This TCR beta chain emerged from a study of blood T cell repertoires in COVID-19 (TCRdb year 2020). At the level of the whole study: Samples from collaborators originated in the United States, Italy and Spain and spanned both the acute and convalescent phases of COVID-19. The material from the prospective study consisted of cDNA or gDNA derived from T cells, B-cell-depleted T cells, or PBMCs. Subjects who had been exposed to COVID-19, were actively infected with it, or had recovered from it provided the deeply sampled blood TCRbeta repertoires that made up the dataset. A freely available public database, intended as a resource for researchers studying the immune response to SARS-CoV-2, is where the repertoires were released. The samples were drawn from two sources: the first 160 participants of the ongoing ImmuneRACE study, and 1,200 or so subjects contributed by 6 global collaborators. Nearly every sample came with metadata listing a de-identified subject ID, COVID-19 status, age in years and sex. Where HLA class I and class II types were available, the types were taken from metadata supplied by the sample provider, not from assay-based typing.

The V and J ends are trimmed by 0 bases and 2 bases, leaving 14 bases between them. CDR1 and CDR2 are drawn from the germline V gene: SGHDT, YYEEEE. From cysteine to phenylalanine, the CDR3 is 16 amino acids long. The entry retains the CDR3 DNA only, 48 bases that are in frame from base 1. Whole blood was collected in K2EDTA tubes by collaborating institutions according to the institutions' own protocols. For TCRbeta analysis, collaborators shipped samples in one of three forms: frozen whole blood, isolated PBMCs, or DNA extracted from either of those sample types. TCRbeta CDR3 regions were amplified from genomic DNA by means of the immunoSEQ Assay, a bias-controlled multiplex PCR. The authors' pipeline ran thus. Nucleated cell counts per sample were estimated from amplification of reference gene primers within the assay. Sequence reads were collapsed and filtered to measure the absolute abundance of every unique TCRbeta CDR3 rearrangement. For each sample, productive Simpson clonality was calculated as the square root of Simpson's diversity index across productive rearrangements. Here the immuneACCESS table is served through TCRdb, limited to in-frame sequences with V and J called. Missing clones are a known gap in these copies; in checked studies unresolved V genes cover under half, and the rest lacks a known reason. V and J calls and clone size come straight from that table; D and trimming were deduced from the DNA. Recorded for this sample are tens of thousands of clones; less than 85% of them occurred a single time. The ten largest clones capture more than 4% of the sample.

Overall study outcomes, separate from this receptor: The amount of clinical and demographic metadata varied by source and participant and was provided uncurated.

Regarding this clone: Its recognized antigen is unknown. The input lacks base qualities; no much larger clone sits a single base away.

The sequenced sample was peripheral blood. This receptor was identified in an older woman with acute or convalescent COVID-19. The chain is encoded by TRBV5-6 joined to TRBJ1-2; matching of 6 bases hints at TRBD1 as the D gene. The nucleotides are TGTGCCAGCAGCTTGGTGGGGGTCGGACAGAACTATGGCTACACCTTC. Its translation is CASSLVGVGQNYGYTF.